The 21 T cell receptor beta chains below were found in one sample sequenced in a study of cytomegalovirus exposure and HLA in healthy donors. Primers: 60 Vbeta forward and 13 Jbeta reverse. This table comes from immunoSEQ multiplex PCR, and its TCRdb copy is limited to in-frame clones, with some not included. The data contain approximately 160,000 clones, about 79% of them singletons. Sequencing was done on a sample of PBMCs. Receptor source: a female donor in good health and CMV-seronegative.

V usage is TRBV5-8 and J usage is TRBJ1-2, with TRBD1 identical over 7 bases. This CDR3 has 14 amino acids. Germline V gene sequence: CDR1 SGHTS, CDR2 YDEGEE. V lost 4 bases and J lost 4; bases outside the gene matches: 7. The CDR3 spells CASSADREAYGYTF. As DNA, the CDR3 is TGTGCCAGCAGCGCTGACAGGGAGGCCTATGGCTACACCTTC.

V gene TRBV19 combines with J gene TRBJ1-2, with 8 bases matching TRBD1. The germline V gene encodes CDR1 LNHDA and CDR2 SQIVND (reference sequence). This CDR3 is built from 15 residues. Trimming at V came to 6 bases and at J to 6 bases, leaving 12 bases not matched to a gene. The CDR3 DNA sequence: TGTGCCAGTAGAGCGACAGGGGAGGTGGTAGATGGCTACACCTTC. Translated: CASRATGEVVDGYTF.

The CDR3 loop reads CASSLGTKGRYGYTF. As DNA, the CDR3 is TGTGCCAGCAGTCTCGGGACAAAGGGGAGATATGGCTACACCTTC. The rearrangement uses TRBV28 and TRBJ1-2, with D perhaps matching TRBD1 (6 bases). The CDR3 spans 15 residues. Trimming cost V 5 bases and J 5 bases, with 18 bases left between them. Germline CDR1 and CDR2: MDHEN and SYDVKM.

In DNA, the CDR3 is TGTGCCAGCAGTGACGGCCGGACAGGGCGCTATTCACCCCTCCACTTT. Translated, it gives CASSDGRTGRYSPLHF. The rearrangement uses TRBV6-1 and TRBJ1-6; 8 bases fit TRBD1. CDR3 length: 16 residues. Germline V gene lookup returns CDR1 MNHNS and CDR2 SASEGT. The junction had 9 bases not matched to a gene; V was cut back by 3 bases and J by 8 bases.

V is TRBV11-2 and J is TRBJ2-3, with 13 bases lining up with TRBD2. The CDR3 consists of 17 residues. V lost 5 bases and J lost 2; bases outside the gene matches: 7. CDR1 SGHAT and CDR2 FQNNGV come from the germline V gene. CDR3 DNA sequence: TGTGCCAGCAGCCTAGCGACTAGCGGGAGGATCACAGATACGCAGTATTTT. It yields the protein CASSLATSGRITDTQYF.

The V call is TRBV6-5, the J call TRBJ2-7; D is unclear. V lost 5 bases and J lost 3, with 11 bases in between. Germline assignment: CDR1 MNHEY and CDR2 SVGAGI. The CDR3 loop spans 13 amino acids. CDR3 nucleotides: TGTGCCAGCAGTGAGACATCCCTCTACGAGCAGTACTTC. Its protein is CASSETSLYEQYF.

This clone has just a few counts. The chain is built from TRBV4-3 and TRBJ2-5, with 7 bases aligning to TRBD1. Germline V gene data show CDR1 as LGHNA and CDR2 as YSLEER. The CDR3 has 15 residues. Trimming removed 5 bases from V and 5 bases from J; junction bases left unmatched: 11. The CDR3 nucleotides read TGCGCCAGCAGCAACGACAGGGACCGTTGGGAGACCCAGTACTTC. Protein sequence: CASSNDRDRWETQYF.

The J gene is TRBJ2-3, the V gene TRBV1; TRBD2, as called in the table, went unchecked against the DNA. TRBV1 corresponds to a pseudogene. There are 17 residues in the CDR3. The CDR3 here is CTSSHRLAGGTTDTQYF. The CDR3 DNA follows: TGCACCAGCAGCCACCGTCTAGCGGGAGGAACTACAGATACGCAGTATTTT.

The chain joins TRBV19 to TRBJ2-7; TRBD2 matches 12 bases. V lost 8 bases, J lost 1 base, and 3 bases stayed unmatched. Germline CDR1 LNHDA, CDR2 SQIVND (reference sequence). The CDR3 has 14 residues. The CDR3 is CASSTSGGSYEQYF. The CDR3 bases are TGTGCCAGTTCGACTAGCGGGGGTTCCTACGAGCAGTACTTC.

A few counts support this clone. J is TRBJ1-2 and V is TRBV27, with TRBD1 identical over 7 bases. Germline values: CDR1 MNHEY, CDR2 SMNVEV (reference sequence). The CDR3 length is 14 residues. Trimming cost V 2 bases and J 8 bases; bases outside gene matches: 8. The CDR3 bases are TGTGCCAGCAGTTTAGCAGGGGGAAGTCGCGGCTACACCTTC. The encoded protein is CASSLAGGSRGYTF.

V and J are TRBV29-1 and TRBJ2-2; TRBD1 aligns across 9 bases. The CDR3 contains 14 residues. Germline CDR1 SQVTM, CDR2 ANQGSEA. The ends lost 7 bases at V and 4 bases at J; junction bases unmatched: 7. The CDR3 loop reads CSGGTGTRTGELFF. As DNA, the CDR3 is TGCAGCGGTGGGACAGGGACCCGCACCGGGGAGCTGTTTTTT.

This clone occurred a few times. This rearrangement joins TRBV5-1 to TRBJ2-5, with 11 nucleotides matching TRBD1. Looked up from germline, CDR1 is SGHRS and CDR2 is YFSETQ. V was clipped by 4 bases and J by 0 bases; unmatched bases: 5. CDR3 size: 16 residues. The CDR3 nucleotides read TGCGCCAGCAGCGCGGGGACAGGGGGGTACCAAGAGACCCAGTACTTC. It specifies CASSAGTGGYQETQYF.

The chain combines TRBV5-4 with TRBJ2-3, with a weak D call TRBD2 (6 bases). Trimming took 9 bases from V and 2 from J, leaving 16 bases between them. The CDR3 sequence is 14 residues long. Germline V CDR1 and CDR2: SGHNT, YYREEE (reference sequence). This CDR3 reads CATHAGGPTDTQYF. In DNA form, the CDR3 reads TGTGCCACTCATGCCGGGGGACCCACAGATACGCAGTATTTT.

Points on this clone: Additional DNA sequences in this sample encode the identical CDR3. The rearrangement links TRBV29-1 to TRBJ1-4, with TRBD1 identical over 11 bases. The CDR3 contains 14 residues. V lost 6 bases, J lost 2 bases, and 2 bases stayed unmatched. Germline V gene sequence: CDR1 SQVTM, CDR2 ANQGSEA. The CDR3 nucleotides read TGCAGCGTCGGACAGGGGGCTACTAATGAAAAACTGTTTTTT. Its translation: CSVGQGATNEKLFF.

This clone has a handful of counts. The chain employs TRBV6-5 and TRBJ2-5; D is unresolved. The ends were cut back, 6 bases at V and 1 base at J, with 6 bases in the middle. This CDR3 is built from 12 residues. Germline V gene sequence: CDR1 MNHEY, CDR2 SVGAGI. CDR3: CASRGSQETQYF. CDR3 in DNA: TGTGCCAGCAGGGGCTCCCAAGAGACCCAGTACTTC.

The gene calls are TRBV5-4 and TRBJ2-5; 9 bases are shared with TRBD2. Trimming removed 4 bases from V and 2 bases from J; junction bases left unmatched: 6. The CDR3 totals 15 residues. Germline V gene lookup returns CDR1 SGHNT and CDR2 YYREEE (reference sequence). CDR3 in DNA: TGTGCCAGCAGCCGGTCAGCGGGGGGACAAGAGACCCAGTACTTC. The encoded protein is CASSRSAGGQETQYF. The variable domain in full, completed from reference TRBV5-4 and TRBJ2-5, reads ETGVTQSPTHLIKTRGQQVTLRCSSQSGHNTVSWYQQALGQGPQFIFQYYREEENGRGNFPPRFSGLQFPNYSSELNVNALELDDSALYLCASSRSAGGQETQYFGPGTRLLVL.

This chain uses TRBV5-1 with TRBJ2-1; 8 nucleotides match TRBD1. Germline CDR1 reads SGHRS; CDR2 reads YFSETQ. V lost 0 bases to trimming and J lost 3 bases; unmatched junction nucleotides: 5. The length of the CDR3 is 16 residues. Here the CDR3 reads CASSLGGTGYYNEQFF. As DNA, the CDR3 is TGCGCCAGCAGCTTGGGGGGGACAGGATACTACAATGAGCAGTTCTTC.

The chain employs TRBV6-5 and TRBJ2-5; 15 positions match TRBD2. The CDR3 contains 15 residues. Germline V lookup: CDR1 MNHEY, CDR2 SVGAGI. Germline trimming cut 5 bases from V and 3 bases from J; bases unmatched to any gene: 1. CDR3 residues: CASSRTSGGEETQYF. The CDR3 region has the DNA TGTGCCAGCAGTCGGACTAGCGGGGGGGAAGAGACCCAGTACTTC.

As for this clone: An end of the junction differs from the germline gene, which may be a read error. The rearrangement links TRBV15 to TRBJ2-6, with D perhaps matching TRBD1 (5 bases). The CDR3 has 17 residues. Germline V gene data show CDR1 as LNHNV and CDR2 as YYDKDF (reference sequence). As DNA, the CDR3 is TGTGCCACCAGCAGAGGAGAATCGTTCTCTGGGGCCAACGGCCTGACTTTC. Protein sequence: CATSRGESFSGANGLTF.

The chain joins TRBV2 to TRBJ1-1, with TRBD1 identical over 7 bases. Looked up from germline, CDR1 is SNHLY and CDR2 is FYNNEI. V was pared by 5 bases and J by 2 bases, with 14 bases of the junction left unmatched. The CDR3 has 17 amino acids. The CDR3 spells CASSKGATGTANTEAFF. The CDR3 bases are TGTGCCAGCAGTAAGGGGGCCACCGGGACTGCAAACACTGAAGCTTTCTTT.

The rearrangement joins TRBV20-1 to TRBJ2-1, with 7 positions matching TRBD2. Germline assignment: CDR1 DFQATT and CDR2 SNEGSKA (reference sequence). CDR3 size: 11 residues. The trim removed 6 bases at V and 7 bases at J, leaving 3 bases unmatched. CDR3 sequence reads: CSAGTMNEQFF. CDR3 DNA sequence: TGCAGTGCGGGGACTATGAATGAGCAGTTCTTC.